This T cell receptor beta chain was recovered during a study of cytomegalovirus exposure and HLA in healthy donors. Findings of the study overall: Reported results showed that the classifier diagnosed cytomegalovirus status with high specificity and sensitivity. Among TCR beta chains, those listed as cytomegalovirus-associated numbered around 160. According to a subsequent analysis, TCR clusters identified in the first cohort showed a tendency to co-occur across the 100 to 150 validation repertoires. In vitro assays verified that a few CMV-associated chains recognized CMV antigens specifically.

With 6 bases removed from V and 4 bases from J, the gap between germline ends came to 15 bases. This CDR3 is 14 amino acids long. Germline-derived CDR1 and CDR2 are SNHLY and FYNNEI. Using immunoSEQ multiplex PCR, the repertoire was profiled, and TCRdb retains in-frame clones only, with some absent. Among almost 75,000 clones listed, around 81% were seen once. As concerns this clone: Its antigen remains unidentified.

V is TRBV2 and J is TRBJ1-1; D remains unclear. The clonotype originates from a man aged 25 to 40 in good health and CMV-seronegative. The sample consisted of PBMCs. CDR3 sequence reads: CASRVTTWSTEAFF. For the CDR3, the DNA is TGTGCCAGCAGGGTGACGACTTGGTCCACTGAAGCTTTCTTT.